These 5 T cell receptor beta chains came from one sample sequenced in a study of response to subunit inactivated influenza vaccine. TCRdb passed the RT-PCR reads through MiXCR, listing each CDR3 protein once. The sample includes about 620,000 distinct CDR3 sequences, approximately 10% of them seen just once. The input for sequencing was PBMCs from blood, taken on the day of vaccination. The receptors here all came from a man in his forties or fifties who received an inactivated influenza vaccine.

This clonotype was counted a few times. V is TRBV20-1 and J is TRBJ1-1; tentatively, D is TRBD1 (5 bases). Trimming took off 2 bases at V and 4 bases at J, with 14 bases between the two ends. Germline lookup yields CDR1 DFQATT and CDR2 SNEGSKA (reference sequence). The CDR3 spans 14 residues. CDR3 region: CSARNPGERTEAFF. CDR3 DNA sequence: TGCAGTGCTAGAAATCCGGGGGAACGCACTGAAGCTTTCTTT.

The chain links TRBV10-3 to TRBJ2-7, with D perhaps assigned TRBD1 or TRBD2 (5 bases each). Trimming shortened V by 2 bases and J by 6 bases, and 17 bases separated the two germline ends. The length of the CDR3 is 15 residues. Germline V gives CDR1 ENHRY, CDR2 SYGVKD. The CDR3 DNA sequence: TGTGCCATCAGTGAGAGGACACTGGGGGTTCTCGAGCAGTACTTC. Translated: CAISERTLGVLEQYF.

This clonotype turned up a few times. This chain uses TRBV29-1 with TRBJ1-2, with D perhaps TRBD1 (6 bases). The CDR3 is 10 residues long. Trimming removed 6 bases from V and 7 bases from J, with 9 bases in between. The V gene's germline CDR1 is SQVTM and CDR2 ANQGSEA. The CDR3 region has the DNA TGCAGCGTCTCGACAGGTGGCTACACCTTC. This gives the protein CSVSTGGYTF.

This sequence joins TRBV5-5 and TRBJ2-7; D may match TRBD1 or TRBD2 (5 bases each). This CDR3 spans 14 amino acids. Trimming cost V 4 bases and J 2 bases, with 13 bases left between them. CDR1 is SGHKS and CDR2 is YYEKEE in the germline V gene (reference sequence). The CDR3 loop reads CASSAGTLAYEQYF. In DNA form, the CDR3 reads TGTGCCAGCAGCGCCGGGACCCTAGCCTACGAGCAGTACTTC.

This clonotype was recorded a few times. The gene calls are TRBV28 and TRBJ2-7; 8 bases line up with TRBD1. The ends lost 2 bases at V and 3 bases at J; junction bases unmatched: 9. This CDR3 comprises 16 residues. Germline V gene sequence: CDR1 MDHEN, CDR2 SYDVKM. The CDR3 loop is CASSLGLGQGNYEQYF. The CDR3 bases are TGTGCCAGCAGTTTAGGCCTCGGACAGGGCAACTACGAGCAGTACTTC.